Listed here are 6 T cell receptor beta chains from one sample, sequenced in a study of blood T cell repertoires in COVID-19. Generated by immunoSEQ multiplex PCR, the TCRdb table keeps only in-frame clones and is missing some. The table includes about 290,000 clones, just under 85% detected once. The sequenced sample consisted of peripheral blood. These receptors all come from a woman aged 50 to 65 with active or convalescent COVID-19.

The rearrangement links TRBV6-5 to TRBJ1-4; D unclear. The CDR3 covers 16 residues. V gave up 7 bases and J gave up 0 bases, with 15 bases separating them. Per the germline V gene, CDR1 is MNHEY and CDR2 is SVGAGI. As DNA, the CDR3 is TGTGCCAGCACTTATACTAGATCTGCAACTAATGAAAAACTGTTTTTT. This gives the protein CASTYTRSATNEKLFF.

In nucleotides, the CDR3 is TGTGCCAGCTCCAACACATTCTGGCCCCAGCATTTT. Protein sequence: CASSNTFWPQHF. The chain employs TRBV28 and TRBJ1-5; no clear D gene. The germline V gene encodes CDR1 MDHEN and CDR2 SYDVKM. This CDR3 has 12 residues. V lost 8 bases and J lost 9, with 14 bases in between.

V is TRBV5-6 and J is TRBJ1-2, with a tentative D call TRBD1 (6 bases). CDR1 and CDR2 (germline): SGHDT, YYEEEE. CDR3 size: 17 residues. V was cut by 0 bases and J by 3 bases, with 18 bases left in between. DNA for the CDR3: TGTGCCAGCAGCTTGGAGGCAGGGGCGGCGGTAGACTATGGCTACACCTTC. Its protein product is CASSLEAGAAVDYGYTF.

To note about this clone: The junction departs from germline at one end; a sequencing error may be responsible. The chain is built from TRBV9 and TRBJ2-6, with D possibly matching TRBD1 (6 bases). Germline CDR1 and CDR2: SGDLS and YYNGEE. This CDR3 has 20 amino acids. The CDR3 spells CASSVSRTPQGTSGANVLTF. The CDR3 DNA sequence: TGTGCCAGTAGCGTGTCCCGGACACCACAGGGAACTTCTGGGGCCAACGTCCTGACTTTC.

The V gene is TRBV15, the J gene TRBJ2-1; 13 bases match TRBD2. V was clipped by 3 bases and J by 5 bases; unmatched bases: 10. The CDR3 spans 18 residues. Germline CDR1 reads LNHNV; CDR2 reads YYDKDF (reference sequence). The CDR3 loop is CATSRALTSGGVHNEQFF. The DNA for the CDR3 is TGTGCCACCAGCAGGGCACTAACTAGCGGGGGGGTACACAATGAGCAGTTCTTC. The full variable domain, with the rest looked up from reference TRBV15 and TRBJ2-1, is DAMVIQNPRYQVTQFGKPVTLSCSQTLNHNVMYWYQQKSSQAPKLLFHYYDKDFNNEADTPDNFQSRRPNTSFCFLDIRSPGLGDTAMYLCATSRALTSGGVHNEQFFGPGTRLTVL.

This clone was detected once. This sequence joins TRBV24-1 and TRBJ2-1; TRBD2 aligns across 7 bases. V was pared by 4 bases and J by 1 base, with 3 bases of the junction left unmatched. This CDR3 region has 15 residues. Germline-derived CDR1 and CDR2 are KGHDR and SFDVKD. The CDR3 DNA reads TGTGCCACCAGTGAGGGGGGGAGGTCCTACAATGAGCAGTTCTTC. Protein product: CATSEGGRSYNEQFF.